The 16 T cell receptor beta chains presented below share a single source sample, sequenced in a study of CD4 and CD8 cells across lung adenocarcinoma regions. TCRdb itself ran the PCR reads through MiXCR, one entry per CDR3 protein. The table records approximately 2,200 distinct CDR3 sequences, about half of them present only once. The sample was CD4+ T cells from the center of a lung tumor. The source is a female donor with lung adenocarcinoma. The CD4 and CD8 labels of this study may be unreliable.

This clonotype was counted a few times. V and J are TRBV15 and TRBJ2-1; TRBD2 matches 7 bases. The trim removed 3 bases at V and 8 bases at J, leaving 4 bases unmatched. The germline V gene encodes CDR1 LNHNV and CDR2 YYDKDF (reference sequence). The CDR3 covers 13 residues. For the CDR3, the DNA is TGTGCCACCAGCAGCCGACTAGCTTATGAGCAGTTCTTC. This sequence encodes CATSSRLAYEQFF.

Judged by abundance, this clonotype is medium-sized. The chain joins TRBV10-3 to TRBJ2-7; 7 nucleotides match TRBD1. The CDR3 sequence is 13 residues long. J gave up 3 bases and V 6 bases, and 5 bases lay outside the gene matches. Germline V gives CDR1 ENHRY, CDR2 SYGVKD. The CDR3, as DNA: TGTGCCATCAGCGAGACAGGGAACTACGAGCAGTACTTC. Residues: CAISETGNYEQYF.

The rearrangement links TRBV7-2 to TRBJ2-5, with D possibly TRBD2 on 5 matching bases. The J call is uncertain, as TRBJ2-7 better fits the DNA end. CDR1 SGHTA and CDR2 FQGNSA come from the germline V gene. This CDR3 has 15 residues. The CDR3 protein is CASSLEPGIVYEQYF. The CDR3 DNA is TGTGCCAGCAGCTTAGAACCGGGGATAGTTTACGAGCAGTACTTC.

By sample share, this clonotype is medium-sized. The genes are TRBV27 and TRBJ1-1, with TRBD1 matching over 8 bases. Germline V CDR1 and CDR2: MNHEY, SMNVEV (reference sequence). The CDR3 consists of 14 residues. Unmatched junction bases numbered 8, after V lost 6 bases and J lost 5 bases. CDR3 in DNA: TGTGCCAGCAGGGTTCAGGGGGCGGAAACTGAAGCTTTCTTT. This codes for CASRVQGAETEAFF.

V is TRBV6-1 and J is TRBJ2-1; D is undetermined. The DNA matches TRBJ2-7 better at its end, which makes the J call doubtful. CDR3 length equals 12 residues. Germline V gives CDR1 MNHNS, CDR2 SASEGT. CDR3 residues: CASSPNKYEQYF. CDR3 nucleotides: TGTGCCAGCAGTCCGAACAAGTACGAGCAGTACTTC.

The V call is TRBV6-1, the J call TRBJ2-7, with 11 positions matching TRBD2. Germline V gene sequence: CDR1 MNHNS, CDR2 SASEGT. The CDR3 is 15 residues long. V gave up 8 bases and J gave up 3 bases; unmatched junction bases: 9. DNA of the CDR3: TGTGCCAGCCGGGGTAGCGGGAGGGATATCTACGAGCAGTACTTC. It yields the protein CASRGSGRDIYEQYF.

The chain recombines TRBV4-2 with TRBJ2-6; D possibly corresponds to TRBD1 (5 bases). The V gene's germline CDR1 is LGHNA and CDR2 YNFKEQ. V was cut by 1 base and J by 0 bases, with 7 bases left in between. The CDR3 spans 16 residues. The CDR3 region is CASSQGTSSGANVLTF. The CDR3 DNA reads as TGTGCCAGCAGCCAAGGGACAAGCTCTGGGGCCAACGTCCTGACTTTC.

This clonotype is categorized as medium-sized. The V call is TRBV6-5, the J call TRBJ2-4, with unresolved D. This CDR3 has 16 amino acids. Germline CDR1 MNHEY, CDR2 SVGAGI. Trimming removed 4 bases at V and 0 bases at J, with 13 bases between. The CDR3 region has the DNA TGTGCCAGCAGTTTAGGGAAGACACTAGCCAAAAACATTCAGTACTTC. This translates into CASSLGKTLAKNIQYF.

V and J are TRBV6-1 and TRBJ1-6, with D perhaps TRBD1 (5 bases). Germline CDR1 reads MNHNS; CDR2 reads SASEGT. V shed 2 bases and J shed 7 bases, with 12 bases lying between them. The CDR3 spans 15 residues. DNA of the CDR3: TGTGCCAGCAGTGAACAGGGCATTCGGAATTCACCCCTCCACTTT. This codes for CASSEQGIRNSPLHF.

This chain links TRBV28 with TRBJ2-1; TRBD2 aligns across 13 bases. The germline V gene encodes CDR1 MDHEN and CDR2 SYDVKM. The trim removed 1 base at V and 3 bases at J, leaving 3 bases unmatched. The CDR3 is 17 amino acids. CDR3 DNA sequence: TGTGCCAGCAGTTTATCGGGACTAGCGGGACTCTACAATGAGCAGTTCTTC. It translates to CASSLSGLAGLYNEQFF.

This sequence joins TRBV6-1 and TRBJ1-1, with D possibly TRBD1 on 5 matching bases. CDR3 size: 15 residues. Germline-derived CDR1 and CDR2 are MNHNS and SASEGT. Trimming removed 5 bases from V and 4 bases from J, with 17 bases in between. CDR3 nucleotides: TGTGCCAGCAGTACAGAGTTCCGAGGGGCCACTGAAGCTTTCTTT. It yields the protein CASSTEFRGATEAFF.

The rearrangement links TRBV27 to TRBJ2-1; 10 nucleotides agree with TRBD2. The CDR3 covers 15 residues. Per the germline V gene, CDR1 is MNHEY and CDR2 is SMNVEV (reference sequence). Losses at the gene ends were 5 bases for V and 6 bases for J; bases not matched to a gene: 7. CDR3 loop: CASSPGTSEFNEQFF. DNA of the CDR3: TGTGCCAGCAGTCCCGGGACTAGCGAATTCAATGAGCAGTTCTTC.

The chain employs TRBV6-5 and TRBJ2-1; tentatively, D is TRBD1 (6 bases). V dropped 4 bases and J dropped 8 bases, with 18 bases sitting between them. The CDR3 spans 15 residues. Germline lookup yields CDR1 MNHEY and CDR2 SVGAGI. The CDR3 region has the DNA TGTGCCAGCAGTTCCGGGACAACGATCTGGGATGAGCAGTTCTTC. This encodes CASSSGTTIWDEQFF.

The gene calls are TRBV9 and TRBJ2-1; tentatively, D is TRBD2 (6 bases). Trimming removed 2 bases at V and 0 bases at J, with 9 bases between. Germline V gene lookup returns CDR1 SGDLS and CDR2 YYNGEE. This CDR3 spans 15 amino acids. For the CDR3, the DNA is TGTGCCAGCAGCGTTGGGGGGACCTCCTACAATGAGCAGTTCTTC. It is translated as CASSVGGTSYNEQFF.

In this sample, this clonotype turned up a few times. The rearrangement links TRBV6-1 to TRBJ2-1, with D maybe TRBD2 (6 bases). This CDR3 is built from 15 residues. Germline assignment: CDR1 MNHNS and CDR2 SASEGT. The V and J ends lost 7 bases and 4 bases respectively, with 17 bases between them. The CDR3 DNA is TGTGCCAGCACCAGAACGGCGGGACCTTACAATGAGCAGTTCTTC. It is translated as CASTRTAGPYNEQFF.

The chain links TRBV7-6 to TRBJ2-1; 8 positions agree with TRBD2. Trimming cost V 3 bases and J 7 bases; bases outside gene matches: 2. This CDR3 is 13 amino acids long. From germline, CDR1 is SGHVS and CDR2 FNYEAQ. In nucleotides, the CDR3 is TGTGCCAGCAGCTTGGGACTAGAGAATGAGCAGTTCTTC. Amino acids: CASSLGLENEQFF.